Below, 22 T cell receptor beta chains from the same sample are listed, as sequenced in a study of identical twins. TCRdb used MiXCR to reprocess the 5' RACE reads, holding one entry per CDR3 protein. In the table there are approximately 1.8 million distinct CDR3 sequences, 25% to 35% of which are singletons. Material for sequencing was cord blood. Receptors were obtained from a newborn girl in good health.

This chain uses TRBV20-1 with TRBJ2-1, with 7 bases fitting TRBD2. Germline assignment: CDR1 DFQATT and CDR2 SNEGSKA (reference sequence). Germline trimming cut 5 bases from V and 3 bases from J; bases unmatched to any gene: 4. CDR3 length: 13 residues. CDR3 in amino acids: CSAQAGRYNEQFF. For the CDR3, the DNA is TGCAGTGCTCAAGCGGGGCGCTACAATGAGCAGTTCTTC.

This rearrangement joins TRBV20-1 to TRBJ2-1; 9 positions match TRBD1. CDR1 DFQATT and CDR2 SNEGSKA come from the germline V gene (reference sequence). The junction had 9 bases not matched to a gene; V was cut back by 3 bases and J by 9 bases. The CDR3 length is 14 residues. The CDR3 bases are TGCAGTGCTAGGACTGGGACAGGGTGGGGTGAGCAGTTCTTC. It codes for CSARTGTGWGEQFF.

Only a few counts were recorded for this clonotype. The chain uses TRBV9 and TRBJ2-1; 11 nucleotides match TRBD2. V lost 3 bases, J lost 5 bases, and 7 bases stayed unmatched. Germline CDR1 reads SGDLS; CDR2 reads YYNGEE. The CDR3 is 16 residues long. CDR3 in amino acids: CASSAPGTSGNNEQFF. In nucleotides, the CDR3 is TGTGCCAGCAGCGCCCCCGGGACTAGCGGCAACAATGAGCAGTTCTTC. The full variable domain, rest sourced from reference TRBV9 and TRBJ2-1, is DSGVTQTPKHLITATGQRVTLRCSPRSGDLSVYWYQQSLDQGLQFLIQYYNGEERAKGNILERFSAQQFPDLHSELNLSSLELGDSALYFCASSAPGTSGNNEQFFGPGTRLTVL.

The V call is TRBV6-1, the J call TRBJ2-7; 9 bases map to TRBD2. The ends lost 10 bases at V and 0 bases at J; junction bases unmatched: 13. Looked up from germline, CDR1 is MNHNS and CDR2 is SASEGT. CDR3 size: 16 residues. The CDR3 reads CATGQRLAGISYEQYF. CDR3 DNA sequence: TGTGCCACCGGACAGCGGCTAGCGGGGATCTCCTACGAGCAGTACTTC.

The chain recombines TRBV7-7 with TRBJ2-2; D gene unclear. CDR1 is SSHAT, CDR2 FNYEAQ, per germline (reference sequence). V dropped 5 bases and J dropped 0 bases, with 10 bases sitting between them. The CDR3 totals 15 residues. The CDR3 is CASSRSWSNTGELFF. CDR3 DNA: TGTGCCAGCAGCCGCTCGTGGTCGAACACCGGGGAGCTGTTTTTT. The whole variable domain, remainder taken from reference TRBV7-7 and TRBJ2-2, is GAGVSQSPRYKVTKRGQDVTLRCDPISSHATLYWYQQALGQGPEFLTYFNYEAQPDKSGLPSDRFSAERPEGSISTLTIQRTEQRDSAMYRCASSRSWSNTGELFFGEGSRLTVL.

The chain employs TRBV28 and TRBJ1-4, with TRBD1 identical over 8 bases. CDR1 is MDHEN and CDR2 is SYDVKM in the germline V gene. The V and J ends lost 3 bases and 5 bases, in that order; junction bases with no gene match: 8. This CDR3 contains 16 residues. This CDR3 reads CASSLGQAGSNEKLFF. CDR3 sequence (DNA): TGTGCCAGCAGTTTGGGACAGGCGGGTTCGAATGAAAAACTGTTTTTT.

This clonotype was found a few times. The chain recombines TRBV15 with TRBJ2-7; 9 bases match TRBD1. With V trimmed by 3 bases and J by 2 bases, 2 bases remained unmatched. Germline V gives CDR1 LNHNV, CDR2 YYDKDF (reference sequence). The CDR3 is 14 residues long. The CDR3: CATSRDRGTYEQYF. CDR3 DNA: TGTGCCACCAGCAGGGACAGGGGAACCTACGAGCAGTACTTC. Using reference TRBV15 and TRBJ2-7 for the parts outside the CDR3, the full variable domain is DAMVIQNPRYQVTQFGKPVTLSCSQTLNHNVMYWYQQKSSQAPKLLFHYYDKDFNNEADTPDNFQSRRPNTSFCFLDIRSPGLGDTAMYLCATSRDRGTYEQYFGPGTRLTVT.

This clonotype has ten or more counts. The chain carries TRBV29-1 and TRBJ2-7; the D is unclear. Germline V gene lookup returns CDR1 SQVTM and CDR2 ANQGSEA. The CDR3 contains 11 residues. Trimming stripped 5 bases from V and 0 bases from J, with 5 bases between. CDR3 amino acids: CSVQVSYEQYF. CDR3 DNA sequence: TGCAGCGTTCAGGTCTCCTACGAGCAGTACTTC.

The chain is built from TRBV12-3 or TRBV12-4 and TRBJ2-3; 10 bases are a match to TRBD2. The CDR3 sequence is 17 residues long. V dropped 2 bases and J dropped 0; count of bases not matched to a gene: 5. The CDR3 sequence: CASSLRLAGVSTDTQYF. The CDR3, as DNA: TGTGCCAGCAGTTTAAGGCTAGCGGGGGTTAGCACAGATACGCAGTATTTT.

This clonotype was recorded at least ten times. This sequence joins TRBV20-1 and TRBJ1-1, with D maybe TRBD1 (5 bases). The CDR3 contains 14 residues. V lost 1 base and J lost 0, with 9 bases in between. Germline V CDR1 and CDR2: DFQATT, SNEGSKA (reference sequence). This chain's CDR3 is CSARAGRLNTEAFF. The CDR3 nucleotides read TGCAGTGCTAGAGCGGGGCGGCTGAACACTGAAGCTTTCTTT.

The gene calls are TRBV7-2 and TRBJ2-7; TRBD1 might be the D (5 bases). The V and J ends lost 3 bases and 4 bases respectively, with 13 bases between them. CDR1 and CDR2 (germline): SGHTA, FQGNSA. The CDR3 covers 14 residues. The CDR3 coding sequence is TGTGCCAGCAGCTTGGGCAGGGCTAGATACGAGCAGTACTTC. Residues: CASSLGRARYEQYF. The whole variable domain, remainder taken from reference TRBV7-2 and TRBJ2-7, is GAGVSQSPSNKVTEKGKDVELRCDPISGHTALYWYRQSLGQGLEFLIYFQGNSAPDKSGLPSDRFSAERTGGSVSTLTIQRTQQEDSAVYLCASSLGRARYEQYFGPGTRLTVT.

V is TRBV7-9 and J is TRBJ2-7; tentative D call: TRBD1 (6 bases). Germline loops: CDR1 SEHNR, CDR2 FQNEAQ (reference sequence). The V end lost 1 base, the J end lost 0 bases, and 13 bases lay between the germline ends. CDR3 length: 16 amino acids. The CDR3 nucleotides are TGTGCCAGCAGCTTAGGGCCGGGACACGACTCCTACGAGCAGTACTTC. Its protein is CASSLGPGHDSYEQYF.

The chain carries TRBV18 and TRBJ2-3; D perhaps matches TRBD1 (6 bases). V gave up 2 bases and J gave up 3 bases, with 15 bases separating them. This CDR3 contains 16 residues. CDR1 is KGHSH and CDR2 is LQKENI in the germline V gene. The DNA for the CDR3 is TGTGCCAGCTCACCAGTCTGGGGGCTTAGGACAGATACGCAGTATTTT. It translates to CASSPVWGLRTDTQYF.

This clonotype was detected a few times. This chain joins TRBV3-1 and TRBJ1-1, with D perhaps TRBD1 (5 bases). The CDR3 runs 15 residues. The germline V gene encodes CDR1 LGHDT and CDR2 YNNKEL (reference sequence). V shed 4 bases and J shed 4 bases, with 16 bases lying between them. CDR3: CASSPLTALTTEAFF. CDR3 DNA: TGTGCCAGCAGCCCCTTGACAGCTCTCACCACTGAAGCTTTCTTT.

The CDR3 protein is CASSKATVSYEQYF. Here the CDR3 DNA reads TGTGCCAGCAGCAAGGCCACAGTCTCCTACGAGCAGTACTTC. The V gene is TRBV21-1, the J gene TRBJ2-7. TRBV21-1 constitutes a pseudogene. The CDR3 sequence is 14 residues long.

This clonotype has a handful of counts. The gene calls are TRBV4-1 and TRBJ2-4; 13 bases match TRBD2. Germline lookup yields CDR1 MGHRA and CDR2 YSYEKL. V lost 0 bases, J lost 2 bases, and 7 bases stayed unmatched. CDR3 length: 19 amino acids. The CDR3 spells CASSQDRTSGGLTKNIQYF. CDR3 DNA sequence: TGCGCCAGCAGCCAAGATCGGACTAGCGGGGGATTGACCAAAAACATTCAGTACTTC.

The V call is TRBV20-1, the J call TRBJ2-3, with TRBD2 identical over 12 bases. This CDR3 region has 14 residues. CDR1 and CDR2 from the germline V gene are DFQATT and SNEGSKA (reference sequence). J gave up 7 bases and V 3 bases, and 5 bases lay outside the gene matches. CDR3 bases: TGCAGTGCTAGTCCGGGACTAGCGGGCAATACGCAGTATTTT. Translated: CSASPGLAGNTQYF.

For the CDR3, the DNA is TGTGCCAGCAGCTTAGGGGGACTGGGAGGAGATACGCAGTATTTT. Amino acids: CASSLGGLGGDTQYF. The V and J genes are TRBV7-2 and TRBJ2-3; maybe TRBD2 (6 bases). Germline V gene data show CDR1 as SGHTA and CDR2 as FQGNSA. The CDR3 totals 15 residues. Trimming removed 1 base at V and 5 bases at J, with 13 bases between.

V usage is TRBV20-1 and J usage is TRBJ2-5, with D perhaps assigned TRBD1 or TRBD2 (5 bases each). CDR3 length equals 12 residues. Trimming removed 5 bases from V and 5 bases from J, with 12 bases in between. Germline-derived CDR1 and CDR2 are DFQATT and SNEGSKA (reference sequence). The CDR3 is CSAGRGLETQYF. CDR3 DNA sequence: TGCAGTGCTGGACGGGGCCTCGAGACCCAGTACTTC.

V and J are TRBV20-1 and TRBJ1-2; 12 positions match TRBD1. V shed 2 bases and J 5 bases; nucleotides not matched to a gene: 6. Germline values: CDR1 DFQATT, CDR2 SNEGSKA (reference sequence). The length of the CDR3 is 15 residues. CDR3 in DNA: TGCAGTGCTAGATCACCGGGACAGGGGGCTTATGGCTACACCTTC. This gives the protein CSARSPGQGAYGYTF.

This clonotype came up a few times. This chain joins TRBV11-2 and TRBJ2-3; D is possibly TRBD1 (5 bases). This CDR3 region has 13 residues. V was cut by 5 bases and J by 5 bases, with 11 bases left in between. The germline V gene encodes CDR1 SGHAT and CDR2 FQNNGV. CDR3 in DNA: TGTGCCAGCAGCCATCCAGGGATAGATACGCAGTATTTT. As protein: CASSHPGIDTQYF. The complete variable domain, with remaining parts taken from reference TRBV11-2 and TRBJ2-3, reads EAGVAQSPRYKIIEKRQSVAFWCNPISGHATLYWYQQILGQGPKLLIQFQNNGVVDDSQLPKDRFSAERLKGVDSTLKIQPAKLEDSAVYLCASSHPGIDTQYFGPGTRLTVL.

The chain joins TRBV3-1 to TRBJ2-1; no firm D call. V lost 3 bases and J lost 0, with 9 bases in between. CDR3 length equals 15 residues. From germline, CDR1 is LGHDT and CDR2 YNNKEL (reference sequence). CDR3 DNA sequence: TGTGCCAGCAGCCAGGAGCCGAACTCCTACAATGAGCAGTTCTTC. Amino acids: CASSQEPNSYNEQFF.